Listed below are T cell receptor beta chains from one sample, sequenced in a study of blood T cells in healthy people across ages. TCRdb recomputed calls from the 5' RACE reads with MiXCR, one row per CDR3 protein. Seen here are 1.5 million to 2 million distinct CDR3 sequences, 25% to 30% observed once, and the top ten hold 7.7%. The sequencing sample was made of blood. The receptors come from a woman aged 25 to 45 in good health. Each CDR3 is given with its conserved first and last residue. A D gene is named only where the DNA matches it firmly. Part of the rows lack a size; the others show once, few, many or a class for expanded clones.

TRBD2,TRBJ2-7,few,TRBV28,TGTGCCAGCAGTTTCCTAGCGGGGGGAAACTACGAGCAGTACTTC,CASSFLAGGNYEQYF
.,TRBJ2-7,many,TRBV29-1,TGCAGCGTTGACGAGGCGGGAACCTCCTACGAGCAGTACTTC,CSVDEAGTSYEQYF
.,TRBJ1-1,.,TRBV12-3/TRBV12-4,TGTGCCAGCAGTTTCCCCAGATATATGAACACTGAAGCTTTCTTT,CASSFPRYMNTEAFF
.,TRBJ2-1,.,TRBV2,TGTGCCAGCACGGGTAGGGGGGAGCAGTTCTTC,CASTGRGEQFF
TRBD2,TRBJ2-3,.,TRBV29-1,TGCAGCGTTGTTCCCGGGGGGGCGCGGGCAGATACGCAGTATTTT,CSVVPGGARADTQYF
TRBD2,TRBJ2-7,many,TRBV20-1,TGCAGTGCTAACCCGGGACTAGCGGGAGACGAGCAGTACTTC,CSANPGLAGDEQYF
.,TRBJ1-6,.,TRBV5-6,TGTGCCAGCCTCGGTGCTTATAATTCACCCCTCCACTTT,CASLGAYNSPLHF
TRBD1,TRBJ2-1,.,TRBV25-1,TGTGCCAGCAGTGTCAACCGGGACAGAGAGCAGTTCTTC,CASSVNRDREQFF
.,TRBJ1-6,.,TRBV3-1,TGTGCCAGCAGCCAAGATGGGGGAGGTTCACCCCTCCACTTT,CASSQDGGGSPLHF
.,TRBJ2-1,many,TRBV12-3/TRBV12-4,TGTGCCAGCAGCTATACTGGAAATGAGCAGTTCTTC,CASSYTGNEQFF
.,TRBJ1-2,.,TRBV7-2,TGTGCCAGCAGCCCCGTAAGAGGCTACACCTTC,CASSPVRGYTF
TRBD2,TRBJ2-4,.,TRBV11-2,TGTGTCAGCAGACGACAAACAGGGACTAGCGTCGATGAGCAGTACTTC,CVSRRQTGTSVDEQYF
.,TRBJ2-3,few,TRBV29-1,TGCAGCGTTGAACTTAGGGCTAGCAAGCCTTGGACAGATACGCAGTATTTT,CSVELRASKPWTDTQYF
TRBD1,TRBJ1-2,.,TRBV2,TGTGCCAGCAGTACCCAGGGGGGGGCGAACTATGGCTACACCTTC,CASSTQGGANYGYTF
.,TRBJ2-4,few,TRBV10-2,TGCGCCAGCAGTGAGTTGGCGGAGATAGCCAAAAACATTCAGTACTTC,CASSELAEIAKNIQYF
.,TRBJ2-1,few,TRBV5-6,TGTGCCAGCAGCTTCGGACTACTTAACTACAATGAGCAGTTCTTC,CASSFGLLNYNEQFF
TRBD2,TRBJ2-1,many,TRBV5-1,TGCGCCAGCAGCTTGCCCGGGACTAGCGGGTACAATGAGCAGTTCTTC,CASSLPGTSGYNEQFF
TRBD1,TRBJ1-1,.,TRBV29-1,TGCAGCGTCGATAAGGGACAGCGAGTGAACACTGAAGCTTTCTTT,CSVDKGQRVNTEAFF
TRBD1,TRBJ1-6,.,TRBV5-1,TGCGCCAGCAGGCCACAGGGGGGGATAGATTCACCCCTCCACTTT,CASRPQGGIDSPLHF
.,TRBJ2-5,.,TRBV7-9,TGTGCCAGCAGCCCCCAGAGGGGCCGGCCCCCAGAGACCCAGTACTTC,CASSPQRGRPPETQYF
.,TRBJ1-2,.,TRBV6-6,TGTGCCAGCAGTTACTCCCTGGCAGGGGCTTCTAACTATGGCTACACCTTC,CASSYSLAGASNYGYTF
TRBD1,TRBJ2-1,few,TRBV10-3,TGTGCCATCGGGGACAGGGTGCCGTCCGCCTACAATGAGCAGTTCTTC,CAIGDRVPSAYNEQFF
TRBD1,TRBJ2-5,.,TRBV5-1,TGCGCCAGCACCCATCGGGGACAGGAGCAAGAGACCCAGTACTTC,CASTHRGQEQETQYF
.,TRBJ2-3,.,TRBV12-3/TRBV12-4,TGTGCCAGCAGTTTGGGCACAGATGTGGAGTATTTT,CASSLGTDVEYF
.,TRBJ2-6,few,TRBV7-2,TGTGCCAGCAGCTTCTTCGGGGCCAACGTCCTGACTTTC,CASSFFGANVLTF
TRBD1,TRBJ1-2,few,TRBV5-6,TGTGCCAGCAGCCCGCGGGACAGCTTCCCTGGCTACACCTTC,CASSPRDSFPGYTF
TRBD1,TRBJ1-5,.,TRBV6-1,TGTGCCAGCAGGCCTCTCAGGGGGCGAGGCAATCAGCCCCAGCATTTT,CASRPLRGRGNQPQHF
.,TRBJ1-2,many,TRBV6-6,TGTGCCAGCAGTGCTACAGGGTCCCCCTCTGACTATGGCTACACCTTC,CASSATGSPSDYGYTF
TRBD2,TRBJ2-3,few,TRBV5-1,TGCGCCAGCAGCTTGGGGAGCGGGGGGCCAGATACGCAGTATTTT,CASSLGSGGPDTQYF
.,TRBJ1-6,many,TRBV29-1,TGCAGCGTTGCTGTGGGCTCCTATAATTCACCCCTCCACTTT,CSVAVGSYNSPLHF
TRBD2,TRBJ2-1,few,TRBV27,TGTGCCAGCAGTTCCGAAAGGGGACTAGCGGGAAGGTCCTACAATGAGCAGTTCTTC,CASSSERGLAGRSYNEQFF
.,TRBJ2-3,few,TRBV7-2,TGTGCCAGCAGCTCCTTCGGAGTTGGTTTTTCCCTCACAGATACGCAGTATTTT,CASSSFGVGFSLTDTQYF
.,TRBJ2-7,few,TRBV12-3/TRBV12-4,TGTGCCAGCAGTTTCGGCGGGAACGGGTACGAGCAGTACTTC,CASSFGGNGYEQYF
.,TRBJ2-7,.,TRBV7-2,TGTGCCAGCAGCTTAGACATGGCCACCGAGCAGTACTTC,CASSLDMATEQYF
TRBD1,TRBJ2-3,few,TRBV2,TGTGCCAGCAGTGACATGCCGGGGACAGGGGAGAGCACAGATACGCAGTATTTT,CASSDMPGTGESTDTQYF
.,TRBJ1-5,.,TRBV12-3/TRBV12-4,TGTGCCAGCAGTTTAGGGCTCAAGAATCAGCCCCAGCATTTT,CASSLGLKNQPQHF
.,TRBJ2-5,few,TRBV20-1,TGCAGTGCTTCGGAAACTCCTTACCAAGAGACCCAGTACTTC,CSASETPYQETQYF
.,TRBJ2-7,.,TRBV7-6,TGTGCCAGCAGCACGGGACCCGCGAAGTACGAGCAGTACTTC,CASSTGPAKYEQYF
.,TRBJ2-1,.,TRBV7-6,TGTGCCAGCAGCTTAGATTTGCGCCACAATGAGCTGTTCTTC,CASSLDLRHNELFF
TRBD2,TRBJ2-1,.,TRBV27,TGTGCCAGCAGGTGGGGCCTAGCGGGAGGGGAGCAGTTCTTC,CASRWGLAGGEQFF
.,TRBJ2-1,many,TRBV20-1,TGCAGTGCTTCCACTTCCAATGAGCAGTTCTTC,CSASTSNEQFF
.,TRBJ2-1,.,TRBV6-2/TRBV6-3,TGTGCCGCTGGGGCCTACAATGAGCAGTTCTTC,CAAGAYNEQFF
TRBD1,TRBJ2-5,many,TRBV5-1,TGCGCCAGCAGCGCACAGGGGAGAGGAGAGACCCAGTACTTC,CASSAQGRGETQYF
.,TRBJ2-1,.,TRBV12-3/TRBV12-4,TGTGCCATCAAATGGGACCCGGACAATGAGCAGTTCTTC,CAIKWDPDNEQFF
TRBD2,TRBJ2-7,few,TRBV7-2,TGTGCCAGCAGCGAGCGAAATAGCGGGAGAAGCTACGAGCAGTACTTC,CASSERNSGRSYEQYF